The 24 T cell receptor beta chains below come from one sample, sequenced in a study of blood T cell repertoires in COVID-19. Assay: immunoSEQ multiplex PCR; the TCRdb copy retains only in-frame clones and omits some. Of about 91,000 clones in the sample, roughly four fifths were seen once. The specimen sequenced was peripheral blood. The receptors originated from a man aged 50 or older with active or convalescent COVID-19.

The J gene is TRBJ2-1, the V gene TRBV24-1; 12 bases line up with TRBD2. The junction had 10 bases not matched to a gene; V was cut back by 5 bases and J by 9 bases. CDR1 and CDR2 from the germline V gene are KGHDR and SFDVKD. The CDR3 spans 16 residues. CDR3 loop: CATSAAGRTSGAEQFF. DNA for the CDR3: TGTGCCACCAGTGCCGCGGGAAGGACTAGCGGGGCTGAGCAGTTCTTC.

This rearrangement joins TRBV6-1 to TRBJ1-5, with 8 bases aligning to TRBD1. V lost 1 base and J lost 0; bases outside the gene matches: 8. CDR3 length: 18 residues. Germline V CDR1 and CDR2: MNHNS, SASEGT. Here the CDR3 reads CASSEGRGRGGSNQPQHF. CDR3 DNA: TGTGCCAGCAGTGAAGGCAGGGGGCGCGGTGGTAGCAATCAGCCCCAGCATTTT.

This clone has just a few counts. The chain couples TRBV28 to TRBJ1-5; D might be TRBD1 (5 bases). Germline CDR1 MDHEN, CDR2 SYDVKM. This CDR3 comprises 14 residues. CDR3 region: CATHLRGLDQPQHF. The DNA of the CDR3 is TGTGCTACCCATTTAAGGGGTTTAGATCAGCCCCAGCATTTT. Full variable domain (missing parts from reference TRBV28 and TRBJ1-5): DVKVTQSSRYLVKRTGEKVFLECVQDMDHENMFWYRQDPGLGLRLIYFSYDVKMKEKGDIPEGYSVSREKKERFSLILESASTNQTSMYLCATHLRGLDQPQHFGDGTRLSIL.

Concerning this clone: The sample holds other DNA sequences that translate to the same CDR3. The chain employs TRBV6-6 and TRBJ2-7; TRBD1 matches at 10 bases. V dropped 5 bases and J dropped 2; count of bases not matched to a gene: 6. Germline CDR1 reads MNHNY; CDR2 reads SVGAGI (reference sequence). There are 15 residues in the CDR3. The CDR3 DNA is TGTGCCAGCAGTCCACGACAGGGGGCGGCCTACGAGCAGTACGTC. As protein: CASSPRQGAAYEQYV.

This sequence joins TRBV28 and TRBJ2-3, with D maybe TRBD2 (5 bases). Trimming stripped 6 bases from V and 1 base from J, with 8 bases between. CDR3 length: 13 residues. Per germline, CDR1 MDHEN and CDR2 SYDVKM. This CDR3 reads CASSTGGTDTQYF. The DNA of the CDR3 is TGTGCCAGCAGCACCGGGGGCACAGATACGCAGTATTTT.

V and J are TRBV6-5 and TRBJ2-5, with D possibly being TRBD1 (5 bases). The CDR3 runs 14 residues. Germline CDR1 MNHEY, CDR2 SVGAGI. V lost 6 bases to trimming and J lost 2 bases, with 13 bases between them. CDR3 bases: TGTGCCAGCAGCCGGACATGGGATCAAGAGACCCAGTACTTC. Its translation is CASSRTWDQETQYF.

This clone was seen a few times. This chain uses TRBV19 with TRBJ1-1; TRBD1 might be the D (5 bases). Trimming left V 5 bases short and J 8 bases short, with 12 bases between. The CDR3 is 12 amino acids. In germline, CDR1 is LNHDA, CDR2 SQIVND (reference sequence). The CDR3 region has the DNA TGTGCCAGTAGTCCGCGACAGAGAGAAGCTTTCTTT. It specifies CASSPRQREAFF.

The chain links TRBV27 to TRBJ1-2, with TRBD1 matching 10 bases. After removal of 6 bases from V and 5 bases from J, the junction contained 9 bases not matched to a gene. Germline assignment: CDR1 MNHEY and CDR2 SMNVEV (reference sequence). The CDR3 extends over 15 amino acids. DNA of the CDR3: TGTGCCAGCAGACAAACCGGGACAGGGGTTTATGGCTACACCTTC. Encoded protein: CASRQTGTGVYGYTF.

By share, this clone ranks as medium-sized. The chain uses TRBV20-1 and TRBJ1-5; perhaps TRBD1 as D (6 bases). The length of the CDR3 is 14 residues. Trimming cost V 3 bases and J 0 bases, with 9 bases left between them. The V gene's germline CDR1 is DFQATT and CDR2 SNEGSKA (reference sequence). The DNA for the CDR3 is TGCAGTGCTAGTCGGACAGATAGCAATCAGCCCCAGCATTTT. The encoded protein is CSASRTDSNQPQHF.

This clone was recorded a few times. The chain is built from TRBV6-6 and TRBJ2-1, with D perhaps matching TRBD2 (5 bases). The CDR3 extends over 15 amino acids. Deletions cut 5 bases from V and 10 bases from J, with 21 bases between. Germline assignment: CDR1 MNHNY and CDR2 SVGAGI (reference sequence). The CDR3 bases are TGTGCCAGCAGTCCGCTCGGACTTCGAATCGGGGAGCAGTTCTTC. It codes for CASSPLGLRIGEQFF.

The V call is TRBV25-1, the J call TRBJ1-6; 11 nucleotides match TRBD1. The germline CDR1 and CDR2 sequences are MGHDK and SYGVNS. V shed 6 bases and J 7 bases; nucleotides not matched to a gene: 8. The CDR3 has 16 amino acids. The CDR3 sequence: CASRRGTGGWNSPLHF. The CDR3 nucleotides are TGTGCCAGCAGGCGAGGGACAGGGGGTTGGAATTCACCCCTCCACTTT.

This clone was observed a handful of times. The chain carries TRBV7-2 and TRBJ1-3, with D uncertain. Looked up from germline, CDR1 is SGHTA and CDR2 is FQGNSA. The CDR3 is 14 residues long. The V gene lost 5 bases and the J gene lost 4 bases, with 12 bases spanning the gap. CDR3 sequence reads: CASSPPGEGNTIYF. For the CDR3, the DNA is TGTGCCAGCAGCCCACCAGGCGAGGGAAACACCATATATTTT.

CDR3 nucleotides: TGTGCCAGCAGTTTATCTTTACGACTAGCCACAGATACGCAGTATTTT. It encodes CASSLSLRLATDTQYF. The chain recombines TRBV27 with TRBJ2-3; 7 bases are shared with TRBD2. CDR3 size: 16 residues. V shed 0 bases, J shed 2 bases, and the junction held 5 bases outside the gene matches. CDR1 MNHEY and CDR2 SMNVEV come from the germline V gene (reference sequence).

The chain has TRBV4-3 and TRBJ1-4, with D possibly TRBD1 on 6 matching bases. CDR3 size: 18 residues. Germline V CDR1 and CDR2: LGHNA, YSLEER. V was cut by 1 base and J by 0 bases, with 15 bases left in between. The CDR3 DNA reads TGCGCCAGCAGCCAAGCAGACAGGATCCGCACAACTAATGAAAAACTGTTTTTT. This codes for CASSQADRIRTTNEKLFF.

V and J are TRBV5-4 and TRBJ2-5; 7 positions agree with TRBD1. Unmatched junction bases numbered 4, after V lost 6 bases and J lost 2 bases. Per germline, CDR1 SGHNT and CDR2 YYREEE (reference sequence). The CDR3 runs 13 residues. This CDR3 is CASTSGQQETQYF. CDR3 bases: TGTGCCAGCACTTCGGGACAGCAAGAGACCCAGTACTTC.

The chain carries TRBV6-2 or TRBV6-3 and TRBJ2-5; 8 bases agree with TRBD1. The CDR3 extends over 15 amino acids. The V gene end was trimmed by 4 bases and the J gene end by 4 bases; junction bases not matched to a gene: 8. Looked up from germline, CDR1 is MNHEY and CDR2 is SVGEGT. The CDR3 region has the DNA TGTGCCAGCAGTTCTCTTGGACAGGGTGGAGAGACCCAGTACTTC. Translating gives CASSSLGQGGETQYF.

The chain carries TRBV24-1 and TRBJ2-1; weak D call: TRBD1 (5 bases). The CDR3 is 17 amino acids. Germline loops: CDR1 KGHDR, CDR2 SFDVKD. Between the trimmed V and J ends, which lost 0 bases and 4 bases, there was a span of 15 bases. CDR3 in DNA: TGTGCCACCAGTGATTTGCAAGGGGCAGTTGGGTACAATGAGCAGTTCTTC. It codes for CATSDLQGAVGYNEQFF.

This chain links TRBV19 with TRBJ1-6, with D perhaps TRBD1 (6 bases). The CDR3 spans 13 residues. V lost 5 bases and J 7 bases, leaving 9 bases between the germline ends. CDR1 and CDR2 (germline): LNHDA, SQIVND (reference sequence). CDR3 DNA: TGTGCCAGTAGTTCCGGACAGAATTCACCCCTCCACTTT. This encodes CASSSGQNSPLHF.

The V call is TRBV5-4, the J call TRBJ2-7; 7 bases agree with TRBD1. Germline V lookup: CDR1 SGHNT, CDR2 YYREEE (reference sequence). The length of the CDR3 is 13 residues. Trimming removed 3 bases from V and 3 bases from J; junction bases left unmatched: 3. The CDR3 reads CASSSRDSYEQYV. As DNA, the CDR3 is TGTGCCAGCAGCTCGAGGGACAGCTACGAGCAGTACGTC.

The J gene is TRBJ2-1, the V gene TRBV24-1; no reliable D call. Trimming cost V 0 bases and J 6 bases, with 5 bases left between them. The CDR3 is made up of 13 amino acids. Germline assignment: CDR1 KGHDR and CDR2 SFDVKD. CDR3 protein: CATSDLGRNEQFF. The CDR3 nucleotides are TGTGCCACCAGTGATTTGGGGCGCAATGAGCAGTTCTTC.

V and J are TRBV14 and TRBJ1-6; D may be TRBD1 (5 bases). CDR3 length equals 15 residues. Germline loops: CDR1 SGHDN, CDR2 FVKESK. The V and J ends lost 3 bases and 7 bases respectively, with 13 bases between them. The CDR3 DNA reads as TGTGCCAGCAGCCAGGGATGGGGCGGCAATTCACCCCTCCACTTT. This gives the protein CASSQGWGGNSPLHF.

This clone was detected a few times. V gene TRBV10-3 combines with J gene TRBJ1-2; TRBD1 matches at 9 bases. This CDR3 is built from 12 residues. J lost 8 bases, V lost 10 bases, and 8 bases had no gene match. Germline loops: CDR1 ENHRY, CDR2 SYGVKD. The CDR3 is CATWTGERGYTF. In DNA, the CDR3 is TGTGCCACCTGGACAGGGGAGAGGGGCTACACCTTC.

V is TRBV6-5 and J is TRBJ1-5, with 7 positions matching TRBD1. The CDR3 has 15 amino acids. The J segment lost 3 bases and the V segment lost 6 bases, leaving 8 bases of the junction unmatched. The germline CDR1 and CDR2 sequences are MNHEY and SVGAGI. The CDR3 reads CASRLAGGFNQPQHF. The CDR3 bases are TGTGCCAGCAGGCTTGCAGGGGGATTCAATCAGCCCCAGCATTTT.

This chain uses TRBV6-1 with TRBJ1-1; D not certain. V shed 3 bases and J shed 1 base, with 9 bases lying between them. Germline loops: CDR1 MNHNS, CDR2 SASEGT. CDR3 length: 14 amino acids. DNA of the CDR3: TGTGCCAGCAGTGACGGACGGGGGAACACTGAAGCTTTCTTT. Translating gives CASSDGRGNTEAFF.